This TCR beta chain was recorded in a study of T cells after posttransplantation cyclophosphamide. Ten or more counts support this clone. Assay used: immunoSEQ multiplex PCR; TCRdb lists only in-frame clones, some missing. The sample shows more than 9,000 clones, no singletons; the ten largest hold approximately 15%. V was pared by 10 bases and J by 7 bases, with 22 bases between. The CDR3 is 14 residues long. Germline V gene sequence: CDR1 ENHRY, CDR2 SYGVKD. Treatment was busulfan-fludarabine conditioning, a marrow graft, and cyclophosphamide on days +3 and +4. This chain joins TRBV10-3 and TRBJ1-1; D is perhaps TRBD1 (5 bases). The sequence was collected from a female patient aged 35-55 years who received an allogeneic stem cell transplant from a related donor, was CMV-positive, and had no GVHD. Certain T cells may be donor cells from the graft. Sample: PBMCs, taken after allogeneic stem cell transplant with posttransplant cyclophosphamide. The chain's CDR3 is CATLRDQGFSEAFF. CDR3 nucleotide sequence: TGTGCCACCTTAAGAGATCAGGGATTCAGTGAAGCTTTCTTT.